Following are 14 T cell receptor beta chains from one sample sequenced in a study of preoperative IRX-2 immunotherapy in early breast cancer. The treatment denotes: preoperative locoregional IRX-2 cytokine immunotherapy. The data were produced by immunoSEQ multiplex PCR, yet TCRdb's version contains in-frame clones alone and is incomplete. Of 7,000 to 9,000 clones in the sample, approximately 80% were seen once. The sequences come from tumor tissue, collected after IRX-2 immunotherapy. Receptor source: a human donor with breast cancer.

This clone was seen more than once but under ten times. The chain has TRBV29-1 and TRBJ2-3; 7 bases fit TRBD2. The junction had 4 bases not matched to a gene; V was cut back by 3 bases and J by 1 base. The CDR3 runs 14 residues. Germline CDR1 is SQVTM and CDR2 is ANQGSEA. CDR3 loop: CSVDSRGGTDTQYF. The CDR3 bases are TGCAGCGTTGACAGTCGGGGGGGCACAGATACGCAGTATTTT.

V gene TRBV7-1 combines with J gene TRBJ2-2; D remains ambiguous. TRBV7-1 qualifies as an ORF whose function is uncertain. This CDR3 comprises 13 residues. The germline V and J ends were trimmed by 4 bases and 3 bases, with 6 bases remaining between them. In DNA form, the CDR3 reads TGTGCCAGCAGCTTAACGGACACCGGGGAGCTGTTTTTT. Its protein product is CASSLTDTGELFF.

The V gene is TRBV7-5, the J gene TRBJ2-5; TRBD1, the D gene given by the table, was not confirmed from the DNA. TRBV7-5 is a pseudogene. The CDR3 consists of 14 residues. The CDR3 is CASSLGYSQETQYF. The CDR3 DNA follows: TGTGCCAGCAGCTTGGGCTATTCCCAAGAGACCCAGTACTTC.

The V gene is TRBV6-8, the J gene TRBJ2-7, with D perhaps matching TRBD2 (5 bases). V lost 7 bases and J lost 0, with 16 bases in between. Germline lookup yields CDR1 MNHGY and CDR2 SAAAGT. This CDR3 region has 15 residues. CDR3 nucleotide sequence: TGTGCCAGCACCCCCCCCGGGAAAAGCTCCTACGAGCAGTACTTC. Translating it yields CASTPPGKSSYEQYF.

V is TRBV2 and J is TRBJ2-1; D gene ambiguous. The CDR3 loop spans 12 amino acids. In germline, CDR1 is SNHLY, CDR2 FYNNEI. Between the trimmed V and J ends, which lost 8 bases and 7 bases, there was a span of 12 bases. Here the CDR3 DNA reads TGTGCCAGCGCGACGAGACCTAATGAGCAGTTCTTC. Translated: CASATRPNEQFF.

The V gene is TRBV12-5, the J gene TRBJ1-1, with D perhaps TRBD1 (5 bases). The V end lost 4 bases, the J end lost 6 bases, and 36 bases lay between the germline ends. The CDR3 consists of 21 residues. Germline-derived CDR1 and CDR2 are LGHNT and FRNRAP. CDR3 protein: CASGSQSGYRLSLLFGPEAFF. The CDR3 DNA is TGTGCTAGTGGTTCACAGTCAGGGTACAGGTTATCTCTTCTGTTCGGTCCTGAAGCTTTCTTT.

A word on this clone: The junction departs from germline at one end; a sequencing error may be responsible. CDR3: CASSRSGMNTETFF. CDR3 DNA: TGTGCCAGCAGCCGTAGTGGGATGAACACTGAAACTTTCTTT. The chain has TRBV6-8 and TRBJ1-1; unclear D gene. The germline V gene has CDR1 MNHGY and CDR2 SAAAGT. This CDR3 has 14 amino acids.

This clone turned up a few times. The rearrangement uses TRBV11-3 and TRBJ2-2, with D uncertain. The CDR3 runs 14 residues. V lost 2 bases, J lost 0 bases, and 4 bases lay in between. From germline, CDR1 is SGHNT and CDR2 YENEEA. CDR3 DNA: TGTGCCAGCAGCTTATCTTCGAACACCGGGGAGCTGTTTTTT. Translated: CASSLSSNTGELFF.

The V and J genes are TRBV7-6 and TRBJ2-2; D is unclear. The CDR3 has 14 amino acids. The V gene's germline CDR1 is SGHVS and CDR2 FNYEAQ. V lost 7 bases to trimming and J lost 0 bases, with 9 bases between them. CDR3 residues: CASKTNSNTGELFF. The CDR3 DNA sequence: TGTGCCAGCAAGACAAATTCGAACACCGGGGAGCTGTTTTTT.

In its sample, this clone was seen once. The rearrangement links TRBV6-7 to TRBJ2-2, with TRBD1 identical over 8 bases. TRBV6-7 is an ORF; its function is uncertain. With V trimmed by 10 bases and J by 7 bases, 14 bases remained unmatched. The CDR3 has 15 residues. The CDR3 region is CATQGAQVGNGELFF. CDR3 DNA: TGTGCCACCCAGGGGGCACAGGTCGGCAACGGGGAGCTGTTTTTT.

J is TRBJ2-3 and V is TRBV6-8; 9 nucleotides match TRBD1. This CDR3 region has 16 residues. Per germline, CDR1 MNHGY and CDR2 SAAAGT. V lost 2 bases, J lost 4 bases, and 7 bases stayed unmatched. CDR3 in DNA: TGTGCCAGCAGTTACCACGGGACAGGGCGTGCAGATACGCAGTATTTT. Translated: CASSYHGTGRADTQYF.

This chain connects TRBV28 to TRBJ1-2, with 9 bases identical to TRBD1. V lost 8 bases and J lost 3; bases outside the gene matches: 1. Germline V gene sequence: CDR1 MDHEN, CDR2 SYDVKM. The CDR3 loop spans 12 amino acids. This CDR3 reads CASRTGDYGYTF. In nucleotides, the CDR3 is TGTGCCAGCCGGACAGGGGACTATGGCTACACCTTC.

A note on this clone: The junction differs from germline at one of its ends, possibly a read error. The chain links TRBV30 to TRBJ2-2, with D unresolved. Looked up from germline, CDR1 is GTSNPN and CDR2 is SVGIG (reference sequence). The CDR3 is made up of 12 amino acids. CDR3 protein: CAWTENTGELFF. DNA for the CDR3: TGTGCGTGGACGGAGAACACCGGGGAGCTGTTTTTT.

V and J are TRBV18 and TRBJ1-2; D call uncertain. The CDR3 sequence is 12 residues long. Germline lookup yields CDR1 KGHSH and CDR2 LQKENI. Trimming left V 6 bases short and J 7 bases short, with 12 bases between. The CDR3 here is CASSLGITGYTF. CDR3 DNA sequence: TGTGCCAGCTCCCTAGGGATTACTGGCTACACCTTC.